This T cell receptor beta chain is drawn from a study of T-cell reconstitution after alpha-beta-depleted transplantation in children. Notes on the study in general: The origin of alpha-beta T cells about two months after transplant was reportedly several hundred expanded graft clones. A year post-transplant, T-cell counts and diversity derived mostly from newly produced T cells. The high TCRbeta diversity at day 60 in some patients came from surviving recipient T cells and thymic progenitors.

The CDR3 is 13 amino acids. Germline CDR1 is MDHEN and CDR2 is SYDVKM. Trimming shortened V by 5 bases and J by 4 bases, and 11 bases separated the two germline ends. A word on this clonotype: Its specificity is unknown.

A library of TCRbeta sequences, prepared with unique molecular identifiers, was generated. TCRdb redid the calling of the PCR reads with MiXCR, one entry per CDR3 protein. Found here are around 600,000 distinct CDR3 sequences, approximately 22% of them singletons; the top ten hold 13% to 15%. The sequence came from a boy under two years old who had a stem cell transplant for acute myeloid leukemia, so the T cells may come from the graft donor. The specimen was PBMCs, mostly from graft donor cells, collected 360 days after TCRalphabeta/CD19-depleted stem cell transplant. This rearrangement joins TRBV28 to TRBJ1-2; D not certain. In DNA form, the CDR3 reads TGTGCCAGCAGTCAAGTCGGATTCTATGGCTACACCTTC. It translates to CASSQVGFYGYTF.